Following are 32 T cell receptor beta chains from one sample sequenced in a study of response to subunit inactivated influenza vaccine. From the RT-PCR reads, TCRdb called clonotypes with MiXCR, one entry per CDR3 protein. The sample includes 400,000 to 550,000 distinct CDR3 sequences, about 25% of them seen just once. Sequencing was performed on CD4+ T cells sorted from PBMCs, taken roughly 5 days after vaccination. The receptors originated from a middle-aged man who received an inactivated influenza vaccine.

This clonotype was detected many times. The chain is built from TRBV20-1 and TRBJ2-7; 7 bases align to TRBD2. The CDR3 is made up of 12 amino acids. The V gene end was trimmed by 6 bases and the J gene end by 7 bases; junction bases not matched to a gene: 9. Germline CDR1 and CDR2: DFQATT and SNEGSKA (reference sequence). CDR3 loop: CSAGPWEGEQYF. CDR3 nucleotides: TGCAGTGCCGGCCCGTGGGAGGGGGAGCAGTACTTC.

In its sample, this clonotype was seen many times. This sequence joins TRBV10-3 and TRBJ2-3, with D uncertain. The CDR3 is 16 amino acids. CDR1 ENHRY and CDR2 SYGVKD come from the germline V gene. V was shortened by 3 bases and J by 1 base, with 14 bases between the two germline ends. The DNA of the CDR3 is TGTGCCATCAGTGACAGTCGGGCCGCTGGCACAGATACGCAGTATTTT. Its translation: CAISDSRAAGTDTQYF.

CDR3 sequence reads: CASSQGLAGGSSSYNEQFF. CDR3 DNA: TGTGCCAGCAGCCAGGGGCTAGCGGGGGGGTCAAGCTCCTACAATGAGCAGTTCTTC. The J gene is TRBJ2-1, the V gene TRBV4-2; 12 nucleotides line up with TRBD2. In germline, CDR1 is LGHNA, CDR2 YNFKEQ. The V segment lost 3 bases and the J segment 0 bases; nucleotides outside the gene matches: 9. The CDR3 extends over 19 amino acids.

CDR3 sequence (DNA): TGTGCCAGCAGCTTAATGGCTACTAGCACAGATACGCAGTATTTT. Translating it yields CASSLMATSTDTQYF. This chain joins TRBV7-9 and TRBJ2-3; D call uncertain. Trimming removed 2 bases from V and 0 bases from J, with 9 bases in between. The CDR3 is 15 residues long. Germline assignment: CDR1 SEHNR and CDR2 FQNEAQ (reference sequence).

There are many counts of this clonotype. The CDR3 loop reads CASSQGLRTDTQYF. The DNA for the CDR3 is TGCGCCAGCAGCCAGGGACTCCGAACAGATACGCAGTATTTT. The chain employs TRBV5-1 and TRBJ2-3; tentatively, D is TRBD2 (6 bases). The germline gives CDR1 SGHRS, CDR2 YFSETQ. The V end lost 4 bases, the J end lost 3 bases, and 12 bases lay between the germline ends. CDR3 length equals 14 residues.

CDR3 in amino acids: CASSLGLAGDEQYF. CDR3 sequence (DNA): TGTGCCAGCAGCTTAGGACTAGCGGGAGACGAGCAGTACTTC. V and J are TRBV7-9 and TRBJ2-7; 12 bases map to TRBD2. Germline V CDR1 and CDR2: SEHNR, FQNEAQ (reference sequence). CDR3 size: 14 residues. The V and J ends lost 1 base and 5 bases, in that order; junction bases with no gene match: 0.

V is TRBV21-1 and J is TRBJ1-2; no DNA check was done on the table's D call, TRBD1. TRBV21-1 is termed a pseudogene. The CDR3 sequence is 11 residues long. This CDR3 is CASRGPYGYTF. The CDR3 DNA sequence: TGTGCCAGCAGGGGACCGTATGGCTACACCTTC.

The chain links TRBV5-1 to TRBJ2-1, with a possible D match to TRBD2 (6 bases). V lost 2 bases, J lost 4 bases, and 10 bases lay in between. The CDR3 is 14 amino acids. Germline CDR1 SGHRS, CDR2 YFSETQ. The CDR3 sequence: CASSFQEGYNEQFF. CDR3 DNA sequence: TGCGCCAGCAGCTTCCAGGAGGGTTACAATGAGCAGTTCTTC.

This clonotype showed up just a few times. The chain links TRBV20-1 to TRBJ2-5; D unresolved. Germline-derived CDR1 and CDR2 are DFQATT and SNEGSKA (reference sequence). V gave up 3 bases and J gave up 0 bases, with 8 bases separating them. The CDR3 consists of 13 residues. In DNA, the CDR3 is TGCAGTGCTAGTTGGACCCACCAAGAGACCCAGTACTTC. Its protein product is CSASWTHQETQYF.

The chain couples TRBV12-3 or TRBV12-4 to TRBJ2-2; D gene unclear. With 2 bases removed from V and 4 bases from J, the gap between germline ends came to 5 bases. This CDR3 has 13 amino acids. CDR3 residues: CASSLTITGELFF. CDR3 in DNA: TGTGCCAGCAGTTTAACCATCACCGGGGAGCTGTTTTTT.

A few counts support this clonotype. The chain recombines TRBV5-1 with TRBJ2-3; D is unresolved. The V end lost 0 bases, the J end lost 2 bases, and 13 bases lay between the germline ends. From germline, CDR1 is SGHRS and CDR2 YFSETQ. This CDR3 is 16 amino acids long. The CDR3 protein is CASSLASRPLTDTQYF. CDR3 in DNA: TGCGCCAGCAGCTTGGCCTCCCGGCCCCTCACAGATACGCAGTATTTT.

This clonotype was observed a few times. V usage is TRBV20-1 and J usage is TRBJ1-2; D is uncertain. CDR1 and CDR2 (germline): DFQATT, SNEGSKA (reference sequence). The CDR3 totals 13 residues. Trimming removed 1 base from V and 0 bases from J, with 6 bases in between. CDR3 region: CSARAMTNYGYTF. Here the CDR3 DNA reads TGCAGTGCTAGAGCTATGACTAACTATGGCTACACCTTC.

The CDR3 loop is CASSIGGDYEQYF. CDR3 coding DNA: TGTGCCAGCAGCATCGGTGGGGACTACGAGCAGTACTTC. The rearrangement joins TRBV7-3 to TRBJ2-7; D gene uncertain. Germline loops: CDR1 SGHTA, CDR2 FQGTGA. V gave up 5 bases and J gave up 3 bases, with 11 bases separating them. This CDR3 is built from 13 residues.

The table lists this clonotype with a few counts. The chain recombines TRBV19 with TRBJ2-4, with a weak D call TRBD2 (6 bases). The CDR3 runs to 12 residues. V was shortened by 8 bases and J by 5 bases, with 10 bases between the two germline ends. Germline assignment: CDR1 LNHDA and CDR2 SQIVND (reference sequence). The CDR3 DNA reads TGTGCCAGTGGGGGGATGGAAAACATTCAGTACTTC. Amino acid sequence: CASGGMENIQYF.

The rearrangement uses TRBV20-1 and TRBJ2-3, with TRBD2 identical over 8 bases. The V gene's germline CDR1 is DFQATT and CDR2 SNEGSKA (reference sequence). With 8 bases clipped from V and 2 bases from J, the junction kept 9 bases outside the gene matches. The CDR3 extends over 14 amino acids. The CDR3 coding sequence is TGCAGTTCGGACCGGGGGGGGGCCACAGATACGCAGTATTTT. Its protein is CSSDRGGATDTQYF.

This chain connects TRBV11-2 to TRBJ2-1, with 8 positions matching TRBD2. Germline lookup yields CDR1 SGHAT and CDR2 FQNNGV. Trimming removed 5 bases from V and 2 bases from J; junction bases left unmatched: 8. This CDR3 region has 16 residues. CDR3 nucleotide sequence: TGTGCCAGCAGCAGAGGTAGCGGGAACGCCTACAATGAGCAGTTCTTC. Its protein product is CASSRGSGNAYNEQFF.

This clonotype has more than one count but fewer than ten. This sequence joins TRBV12-3 or TRBV12-4 and TRBJ1-2, with 7 nucleotides matching TRBD1. Trimming cost V 2 bases and J 2 bases; bases outside gene matches: 5. The CDR3 sequence is 15 residues long. CDR3 bases: TGTGCCAGCAGTTTATTGGCAGGGGGGAACTATGGCTACACCTTC. Translating gives CASSLLAGGNYGYTF.

A few counts support this clonotype. This chain connects TRBV7-2 to TRBJ2-3; 11 bases align to TRBD2. This CDR3 region has 16 residues. V gave up 5 bases and J gave up 0 bases; unmatched junction bases: 4. Germline CDR1 and CDR2: SGHTA and FQGNSA. The chain's CDR3 is CASSPIAGGSTDTQYF. Here the CDR3 DNA reads TGTGCCAGCAGCCCCATAGCGGGGGGGAGCACAGATACGCAGTATTTT.

The rearrangement joins TRBV12-3 or TRBV12-4 to TRBJ1-5; D possibly corresponds to TRBD1 (5 bases). Between the trimmed V and J ends, which lost 1 base and 2 bases, there was a span of 15 bases. CDR3 length: 17 amino acids. CDR3 coding DNA: TGTGCCAGCAGTTTAGACAGGTTTGAGAGGGGCAATCAGCCCCAGCATTTT. Translation gives CASSLDRFERGNQPQHF.

This chain links TRBV4-2 with TRBJ2-7; 9 bases agree with TRBD1. Losses at the gene ends were 0 bases for V and 5 bases for J; bases not matched to a gene: 14. Germline loops: CDR1 LGHNA, CDR2 YNFKEQ. The CDR3 loop spans 18 amino acids. CDR3 protein: CASSQDLPNRGRLDEQYF. In nucleotides, the CDR3 is TGTGCCAGCAGCCAAGACCTGCCTAACAGGGGGCGCTTGGACGAGCAGTACTTC.

The V gene is TRBV6-1, the J gene TRBJ2-7; 12 bases are a match to TRBD2. The V gene's germline CDR1 is MNHNS and CDR2 SASEGT. Germline trimming cut 6 bases from V and 1 base from J; bases unmatched to any gene: 10. The CDR3 runs to 17 residues. The CDR3 nucleotides are TGTGCCAGCAGGCCCGTAACTAGCGGGGGGCCTTCCTACGAGCAGTACTTC. This sequence encodes CASRPVTSGGPSYEQYF.

V is TRBV20-1 and J is TRBJ1-1; D remains ambiguous. The CDR3 loop spans 14 amino acids. The germline V gene encodes CDR1 DFQATT and CDR2 SNEGSKA (reference sequence). V was cut by 5 bases and J by 1 base, with 14 bases left in between. Here the CDR3 DNA reads TGCAGTGCTCCACGCCCGGGGAGGAACACTGAAGCTTTCTTT. This sequence encodes CSAPRPGRNTEAFF.

This chain connects TRBV20-1 to TRBJ2-7; possibly TRBD2 for D (5 bases). Looked up from germline, CDR1 is DFQATT and CDR2 is SNEGSKA (reference sequence). V dropped 5 bases and J dropped 0 bases, with 17 bases sitting between them. This CDR3 has 15 residues. The CDR3 region is CSASQRPLSSYEQYF. CDR3 coding DNA: TGCAGTGCTTCACAGCGGCCCTTGAGCTCCTACGAGCAGTACTTC.

The genes are TRBV19 and TRBJ2-5; D may match TRBD1 or TRBD2 (5 bases each). This CDR3 contains 13 residues. Trimming pared 8 bases from V and 5 bases from J, leaving 15 bases between. The germline V gene has CDR1 LNHDA and CDR2 SQIVND (reference sequence). The CDR3 DNA follows: TGTGCCAGTCGGGGCAGTAGGGCCGAGACCCAGTACTTC. Its translation: CASRGSRAETQYF. The whole variable domain, filled in from reference TRBV19 and TRBJ2-5, reads DGGITQSPKYLFRKEGQNVTLSCEQNLNHDAMYWYRQDPGQGLRLIYYSQIVNDFQKGDIAEGYSVSREKKESFPLTVTSAQKNPTAFYLCASRGSRAETQYFGPGTRLLVL.

This clonotype was counted between two and nine times. The V gene is TRBV12-3 or TRBV12-4, the J gene TRBJ2-1; D call uncertain. The ends were cut back, 3 bases at V and 0 bases at J, with 12 bases in the middle. The CDR3 runs 16 residues. CDR3: CASSLRLESSYNEQFF. For the CDR3, the DNA is TGTGCCAGCAGTTTGAGGCTAGAGAGCTCCTACAATGAGCAGTTCTTC.

This clonotype was detected only a few times. The chain couples TRBV7-9 to TRBJ1-4, with a weak D call TRBD1 (5 bases). V shed 4 bases and J shed 4 bases, with 16 bases lying between them. The CDR3 has 16 amino acids. Germline V gene sequence: CDR1 SEHNR, CDR2 FQNEAQ (reference sequence). The CDR3, as DNA: TGTGCCAGCAGCTCGGGACCGGGACGGATTAATGAAAAACTGTTTTTT. This sequence encodes CASSSGPGRINEKLFF.

This rearrangement joins TRBV7-2 to TRBJ2-7, with 13 bases aligning to TRBD2. This CDR3 is 15 amino acids long. Germline loops: CDR1 SGHTA, CDR2 FQGNSA. Trimming cost V 4 bases and J 9 bases; bases outside gene matches: 9. CDR3: CASSSAGTSGNLQYF. CDR3 nucleotides: TGTGCCAGCAGCTCGGCCGGGACTAGCGGGAATTTGCAGTACTTC.

The chain links TRBV20-1 to TRBJ1-3; D unresolved. Trimming removed 2 bases at V and 0 bases at J, with 8 bases between. This CDR3 is 14 amino acids long. From germline, CDR1 is DFQATT and CDR2 SNEGSKA (reference sequence). As DNA, the CDR3 is TGCAGTGCTAGAACGACAAGCTCTGGAAACACCATATATTTT. It yields the protein CSARTTSSGNTIYF.

This clonotype appeared a few times. The genes are TRBV7-2 and TRBJ2-1; 8 nucleotides agree with TRBD2. CDR3 size: 16 residues. Losses at the gene ends were 1 base for V and 9 bases for J; bases not matched to a gene: 11. CDR1 is SGHTA, CDR2 FQGNSA, per germline. The CDR3, as DNA: TGTGCCAGCAGCTTAGAAGGGAAAGCGGGAGCTAGTGAGCAGTTCTTC. Translated: CASSLEGKAGASEQFF.

This clonotype was found many times. The J gene is TRBJ1-4, the V gene TRBV5-1; D is unresolved. CDR1 and CDR2 from the germline V gene are SGHRS and YFSETQ. The CDR3 is 14 amino acids. V lost 3 bases and J lost 4, with 10 bases in between. CDR3 DNA: TGCGCCAGCAGCTCGGGTGTCCTTAATGAAAAACTGTTTTTT. Translated, it gives CASSSGVLNEKLFF.

This clonotype was counted only a few times. The V call is TRBV28, the J call TRBJ1-1, with D perhaps matching TRBD1 (6 bases). The V end lost 4 bases, the J end lost 5 bases, and 11 bases lay between the germline ends. Germline values: CDR1 MDHEN, CDR2 SYDVKM. The CDR3 is 13 amino acids. As DNA, the CDR3 is TGTGCCAGCAGTTCCGGGGGGCGAACTGAAGCTTTCTTT. Amino acid sequence: CASSSGGRTEAFF.

This chain connects TRBV5-1 to TRBJ2-5; 10 nucleotides match TRBD1. Trimming took 4 bases from V and 0 from J; bases not matched to a gene: 6. Looked up from germline, CDR1 is SGHRS and CDR2 is YFSETQ. The CDR3 totals 16 residues. The CDR3 here is CASSVEGQGNQETQYF. The CDR3 DNA follows: TGCGCCAGCAGCGTTGAGGGACAGGGGAACCAAGAGACCCAGTACTTC. Using reference TRBV5-1 and TRBJ2-5 for the parts outside the CDR3, the full variable domain is KAGVTQTPRYLIKTRGQQVTLSCSPISGHRSVSWYQQTPGQGLQFLFEYFSETQRNKGNFPGRFSGRQFSNSRSEMNVSTLELGDSALYLCASSVEGQGNQETQYFGPGTRLLVL.